This T cell receptor beta chain was found in a study of shared clonotypes between healthy human individuals (dated by TCRdb to 2020 to 2021). For context, the study as a whole: The cohort included three men and a couple of women between 18 and 49 years of age. For each donor, CD4 naive and CD4 memory were each run on three plates, CD8 naive on two plates, and CD8 memory on one plate. To estimate repertoire size and how much clonotype sharing occurs between individuals, the study deeply sequenced the blood TCR repertoires of five healthy adults. Libraries were prepared and TCR repertoires were sequenced by different laboratories using diverse techniques, in order to increase sequencing depth and limit assay-specific biases. Between about 0.94 and 8.9 billion PBMCs per donor were obtained by leukapheresis. Study-level results and caveats: Compared with non-shared clonotypes, the clonotypes found in all four sorted-subset donors had higher generation probabilities. Estimated clonotype richness was generally larger for naive than for memory subsets. Because the study included only a small number of donors, the genetic and exposure-history diversity represented was limited. Even with the large sequencing depth, rarefaction of the sorted-subset datasets indicated that sequencing was incomplete. Sampling was restricted to blood, and TCR repertoires in tissue are likely to differ from TCR repertoires in blood. Pairwise subsampling indicated that sequencing depth was expected to affect the degree of clonotype sharing among donors. Sharing across a few donors was observed for around 5% of naive CD4, 3.5% of naive CD8, roughly 2.3% of memory CD4, and over 0.3% of memory CD8 clonotypes.

The germline V gene sets CDR1 to SGHDT and CDR2 to YYEEEE. The trim is 1 base for V and 8 bases for J, with a gap of 3 bases between the germline ends. Taken from cysteine to phenylalanine, the CDR3 has 11 residues. The retained sequence is limited to the CDR3, 33 bases, with the frame set at the first base. TCR CDR3 regions were amplified from genomic DNA by multiplex PCR using the deep immunoSEQ assay. Extracted genomic DNA from each cell subset was distributed evenly across all wells of several immunoSEQ 96-well plates, and each plate was treated as a replicate. For sorted subsets, about 0.2 ug genomic DNA, equal to some 28,000 T cell genomes, was loaded into each replicate PCR. Purified libraries were measured with a Qubit 3.0 fluorometer, size-checked on a Bioanalyzer 2100, and measured again with the KAPA Library Quantification kit. Each immunoSEQ 96-well plate was sequenced on its own single-read 150-cycle Illumina NextSeq 550 flow cell. Processing in the source paper ran as follows. Because the immunoSEQ output included only junctional sequences and no quality scores, the filtering could not be the same as the filtering used for full-length reads. Sequences were annotated with PyIR, a Python wrapper for IgBLAST v1.9, and V/J genes and CDR3 were assigned using IMGT germline references. Any read was removed if the V/J assignment was weak (E-value above 1e-6), the CDR3 was missing, or the read contained stop codons, out-of-frame junctions, or ambiguous translated residues. A V3J clonotype was defined by an identical inferred V gene, J gene, and CDR3 amino acid sequence. To compute the percentage overlap between repertoires, the number of shared unique clonotypes was divided by the size of the smaller repertoire. Repertoire richness was assessed with RTK rarefaction, the Chao1 estimator, and Recon v2.1 estimates of unobserved clonotypes. For all TCRbeta clonotypes obtained by the gDNA method from several donors, generation probabilities were computed with OLGA. Drawn from immuneACCESS, this table holds only the in-frame rearrangements with V and J called that TCRdb kept. Clones are partly lost; checked studies trace under half to an unresolved V gene and leave the rest unexplained. The V and J calls and the clone size are those of that table, but D and trimming were determined from the DNA. This sample has about 550,000 clones in its table, and over 95% of those were observed once. The ten top clones hold 0.085% to 0.11% of the sample.

CD8 naive samples consisted of CD45RO-negative cells that were positively selected for CCR7, yielding a CD45RA+CCR7+ population without TemRA cells. Donors were healthy HIV-negative adults with no recently reported acute infections or vaccinations. Every donor was a Caucasian adult residing in Nashville, Tennessee, USA. Blood was obtained by leukapheresis, after which PBMCs were separated by Ficoll-Histopaque density gradient centrifugation and cryopreserved in liquid nitrogen vapor phase. Analytical flow cytometry was used to check the purity and quantity of each magnetically sorted T cell population. From each sorted fraction, genomic DNA was isolated and quantified by UV absorbance on a Nanodrop 2000c. As concerns this clone: Its recognized antigen is unknown. No qualities accompany the bases; no much larger clone lies one base away.

Source material: naive CD8+ T cells sorted from blood. In the paper's terms, the cell subset or site label means: CD45RA+CCR7+. The sequence was collected from a woman in her twenties or thirties in good health. In this chain, TRBV5-6 is recombined with TRBJ2-2; the D gene cannot be resolved reliably. The encoded CDR3 is CASSLLGELFF. Read as DNA, the sequence is TGTGCCAGCAGCTTGTTGGGGGAGCTGTTTTTT.